Listed below are T cell receptor beta chains from one sample, sequenced in a study of blood T cell repertoires in COVID-19. Clones were sequenced by immunoSEQ multiplex PCR, and TCRdb holds only the in-frame ones, with some missing. The sample records some 50,000 clones, less than 95% being singletons. Sequencing was carried out using peripheral blood. All receptors come from a man aged 40-55 years with acute or convalescent COVID-19. CDR3s include the opening cysteine and the closing phenylalanine or tryptophan. Each record gives: J gene, D gene, clone size, V gene, CDR3 protein, CDR3 DNA. The D gene is left open where the match is weak. The listing skips clone size in some rows; elsewhere it reads once, few, many or a size class.

j_gene: TRBJ2-7; d_gene: TRBD1; abundance: NA; v_gene: TRBV4-1; CDR3aa: CASSQDRDQGAEQYF; CDR3nt: TGCGCCAGCAGCCAAGATCGAGATCAGGGGGCGGAGCAGTACTTC
j_gene: TRBJ2-7; d_gene: TRBD2; abundance: NA; v_gene: TRBV6-2/TRBV6-3; CDR3aa: CASSRLAEPYEQYF; CDR3nt: TGTGCCAGCAGTCGCCTAGCGGAGCCCTACGAGCAGTACTTC
j_gene: TRBJ1-1; d_gene: NA; abundance: NA; v_gene: TRBV14; CDR3aa: CASSQDLHREAFF; CDR3nt: TGTGCCAGCAGCCAAGATCTTCACAGGGAAGCTTTCTTT
j_gene: TRBJ1-4; d_gene: NA; abundance: NA; v_gene: TRBV4-1; CDR3aa: CASSIDSTAGKLFF; CDR3nt: TGCGCCAGCAGCATTGACAGTACGGCCGGAAAACTGTTTTTT
j_gene: TRBJ2-3; d_gene: NA; abundance: NA; v_gene: TRBV11-2; CDR3aa: CASSEGAPSTDTQYF; CDR3nt: TGTGCCAGCAGCGAAGGGGCCCCTAGCACAGATACGCAGTATTTT
j_gene: TRBJ1-1; d_gene: NA; abundance: NA; v_gene: TRBV12-3/TRBV12-4; CDR3aa: CASSSGVGEAFF; CDR3nt: TGTGCCAGCAGTTCAGGGGTTGGTGAAGCTTTCTTT
j_gene: TRBJ2-2; d_gene: TRBD2; abundance: NA; v_gene: TRBV6-1; CDR3aa: CASSEPSGRTGELFF; CDR3nt: TGTGCCAGCAGTGAGCCTAGCGGGAGGACCGGGGAGCTGTTTTTT
j_gene: TRBJ2-3; d_gene: TRBD2; abundance: NA; v_gene: TRBV5-1; CDR3aa: CASSLGLAGGDTQYF; CDR3nt: TGCGCCAGCAGCTTAGGACTAGCGGGAGGGGATACGCAGTATTTT
j_gene: TRBJ1-2; d_gene: TRBD1; abundance: once; v_gene: TRBV9; CDR3aa: CASSASTGVNGYTF; CDR3nt: TGTGCCAGCAGCGCCTCGACAGGGGTAAATGGCTACACCTTC
j_gene: TRBJ2-7; d_gene: TRBD1; abundance: NA; v_gene: TRBV25-1; CDR3aa: CASSEFGTGGDEQYF; CDR3nt: TGTGCCAGCAGTGAATTTGGGACAGGGGGGGACGAGCAGTACTTC
j_gene: TRBJ2-1; d_gene: TRBD2; abundance: once; v_gene: TRBV11-2; CDR3aa: CASSPPPAGVGNEQFF; CDR3nt: TGTGCCAGCAGCCCCCCCCCAGCGGGAGTCGGCAATGAGCAGTTCTTC
j_gene: TRBJ1-6; d_gene: TRBD1; abundance: few; v_gene: TRBV11-2; CDR3aa: CASSLERGLSPLHF; CDR3nt: TGTGCCAGCAGCTTAGAAAGGGGGCTCTCACCCCTCCACTTT
j_gene: TRBJ2-7; d_gene: TRBD2; abundance: NA; v_gene: TRBV13; CDR3aa: CASSSSSGRWYEQYF; CDR3nt: TGTGCCAGCAGCTCTTCTAGCGGGAGGTGGTACGAGCAGTACTTC